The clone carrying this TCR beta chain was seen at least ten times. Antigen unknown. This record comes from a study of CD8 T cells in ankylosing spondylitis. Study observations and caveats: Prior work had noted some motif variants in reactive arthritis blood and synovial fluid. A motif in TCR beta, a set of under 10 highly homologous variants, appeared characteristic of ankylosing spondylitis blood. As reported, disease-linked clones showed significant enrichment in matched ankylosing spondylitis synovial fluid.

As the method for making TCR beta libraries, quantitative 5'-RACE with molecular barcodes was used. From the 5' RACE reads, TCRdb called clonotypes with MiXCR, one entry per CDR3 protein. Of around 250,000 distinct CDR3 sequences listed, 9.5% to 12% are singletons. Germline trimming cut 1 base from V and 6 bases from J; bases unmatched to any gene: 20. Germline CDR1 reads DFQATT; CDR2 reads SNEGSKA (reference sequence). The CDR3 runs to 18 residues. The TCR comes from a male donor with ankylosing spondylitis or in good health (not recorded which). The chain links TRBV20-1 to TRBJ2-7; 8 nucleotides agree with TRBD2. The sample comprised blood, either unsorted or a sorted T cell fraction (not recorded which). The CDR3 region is CSARGPPRSGGRLGEQYF. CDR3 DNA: TGCAGTGCTAGAGGCCCTCCTAGGTCGGGGGGGCGCTTGGGCGAGCAGTACTTC.